This T cell receptor (beta chain) was identified during a study of blood T cell repertoires in COVID-19. At the level of the study: Italy, Spain and the United States were the sources of the convalescent and acute COVID-19 samples.

Between the trimmed V and J ends, which lost 2 bases and 8 bases, there was a span of 10 bases. Germline CDR1 and CDR2: MDHEN and SYDVKM. This CDR3 is built from 13 residues. Under the authors' procedure: Amplification of reference gene primers was used by the study to estimate nucleated cell counts. Measured with immunoSEQ multiplex PCR; TCRdb has only the in-frame clones, and not every one. The V and J calls and clone size come from that table; D and trimming were worked out from the DNA. The sample holds a few hundred thousand clones, around 82% seen once. The specimen was peripheral blood. This chain links TRBV28 with TRBJ2-1; D perhaps matches TRBD2 (7 bases). The sequence came from a woman under 30 with acute or convalescent COVID-19. Here the CDR3 DNA reads TGTGCCAGCAGTTTAGGGGGGGCCGATGAGCAGTTCTTC. Its translation: CASSLGGADEQFF.